This T cell receptor beta chain was sequenced for a study of T cell repertoires in cytomegalovirus infection. Turning to the study itself: It was the public TCR beta signatures that indicated both CMV infection and matching HLA type.

With regard to this clonotype: Antigen specificity is unknown. Germline is not matched at one junction end, which may reflect a read error.

Study-wide points: CMV-specific HLA-C-restricted TCR beta clonotypes dominated the ex vivo response.

The CDR3 spans 11 residues. From the reads, TCRdb called clonotypes with MiXCR, one entry per CDR3 protein. The data contain some 160,000 distinct CDR3 sequences, roughly a sixth of them singletons. The source of this sequence is a human donor in good health (CMV status not recorded). Some clones in this sample may be carry-over from other donors' samples. What was sequenced was CD8+ T cells from PBMCs. This sequence joins TRBV12-3 or TRBV12-4 and TRBJ2-1; D unresolved. The CDR3 coding sequence is TGTGCCACCAGTTCTTACAATGAGCAGTTCTTC. It encodes CATSSYNEQFF.